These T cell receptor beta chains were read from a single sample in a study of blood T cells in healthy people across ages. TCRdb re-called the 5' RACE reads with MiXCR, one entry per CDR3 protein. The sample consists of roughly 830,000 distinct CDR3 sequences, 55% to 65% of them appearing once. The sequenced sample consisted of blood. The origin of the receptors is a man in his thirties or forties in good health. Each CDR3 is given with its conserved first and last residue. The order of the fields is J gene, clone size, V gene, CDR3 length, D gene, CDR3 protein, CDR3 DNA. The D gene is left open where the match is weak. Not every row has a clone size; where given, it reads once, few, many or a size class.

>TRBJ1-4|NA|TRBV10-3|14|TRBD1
CAAATGAIGEKLFF
TGTGCCGCCGCGACAGGGGCCATTGGTGAAAAACTGTTTTTT
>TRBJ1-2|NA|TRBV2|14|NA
CASSPTGTIYGYTF
TGTGCCAGCAGTCCCACCGGGACAATCTATGGCTACACCTTC
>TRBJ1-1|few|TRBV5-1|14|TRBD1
CASSSTGVGTEAFF
TGCGCCAGCAGCTCCACAGGGGTGGGCACTGAAGCTTTCTTT
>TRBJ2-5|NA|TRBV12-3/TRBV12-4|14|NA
CASSRQGGPETQYF
TGTGCCAGCAGTCGGCAGGGGGGGCCGGAGACCCAGTACTTC
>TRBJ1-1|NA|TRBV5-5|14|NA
CASSTSTGNTEAFF
TGTGCCAGCAGCACATCGACAGGGAACACTGAAGCTTTCTTT
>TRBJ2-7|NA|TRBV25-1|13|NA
CASSQGFRYEQYF
TGTGCCAGCAGTCAGGGGTTCCGCTACGAGCAGTACTTC
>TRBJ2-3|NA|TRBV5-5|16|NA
CASSPAEGLSVDTQYF
TGTGCCAGCAGCCCCGCGGAAGGGCTTAGTGTGGATACGCAGTATTTT
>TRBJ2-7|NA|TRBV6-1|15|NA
CASSEVGATSYEQYF
TGTGCCAGCAGTGAAGTAGGGGCCACCTCCTACGAGCAGTACTTC
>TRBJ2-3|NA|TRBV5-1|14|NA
CASSLVADTDTQYF
TGCGCCAGCAGCTTGGTGGCCGACACAGATACGCAGTATTTT
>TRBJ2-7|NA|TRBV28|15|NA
CASSLFDGAAYEQYF
TGTGCCAGCAGTTTATTTGACGGGGCGGCCTACGAGCAGTACTTC
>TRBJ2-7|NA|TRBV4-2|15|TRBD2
CASSVTSGEFYEQYF
TGTGCCAGCAGTGTCACTAGCGGGGAGTTCTACGAGCAGTACTTC
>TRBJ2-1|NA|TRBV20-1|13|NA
CSANQGNYNEQFF
TGCAGTGCTAACCAAGGGAACTACAATGAGCAGTTCTTC
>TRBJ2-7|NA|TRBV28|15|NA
CASSPLGTGSNEQYF
TGTGCCAGCAGTCCACTCGGAACAGGGAGCAACGAGCAGTACTTC
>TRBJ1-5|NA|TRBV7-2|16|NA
CASSLRPNGGNQPQHF
TGTGCCAGCAGTTTAAGGCCTAATGGTGGCAATCAGCCCCAGCATTTT
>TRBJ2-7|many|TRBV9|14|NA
CASSPGDGIREQYF
TGTGCCAGCAGCCCCGGGGACGGTATACGGGAGCAGTACTTC
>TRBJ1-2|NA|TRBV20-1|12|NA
CSARESGNGYTF
TGCAGTGCTAGAGAGTCCGGAAATGGCTACACCTTC
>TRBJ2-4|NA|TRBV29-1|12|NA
CSVEARDGEQYF
TGCAGCGTTGAAGCCAGGGATGGGGAGCAGTACTTC
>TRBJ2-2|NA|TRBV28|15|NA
CASSLDGGALGELFF
TGTGCCAGCAGTTTGGACGGCGGGGCGCTCGGGGAGCTGTTTTTT
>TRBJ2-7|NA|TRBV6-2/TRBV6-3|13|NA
CAEGRRRTYEQYF
TGTGCCGAAGGCCGCAGGAGGACCTACGAGCAGTACTTC
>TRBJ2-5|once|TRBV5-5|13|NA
CAGSLQVVETQYF
TGTGCCGGCAGCTTGCAGGTTGTAGAGACCCAGTACTTC
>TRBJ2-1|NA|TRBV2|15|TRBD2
CASTYASGGGNEQFF
TGTGCCAGCACCTATGCTAGCGGGGGTGGAAATGAGCAGTTCTTC
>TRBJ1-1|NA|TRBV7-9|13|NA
CASRLGGGTEAFF
TGTGCCAGCAGACTCGGGGGGGGGACTGAAGCTTTCTTT
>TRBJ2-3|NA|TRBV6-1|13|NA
CASGPGSSDTQYF
TGTGCCAGCGGCCCCGGGTCCAGTGATACGCAGTATTTT
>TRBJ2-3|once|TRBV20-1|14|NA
CSARQGASEDLQYF
TGCAGTGCTAGGCAAGGGGCTAGCGAGGACCTGCAGTATTTT
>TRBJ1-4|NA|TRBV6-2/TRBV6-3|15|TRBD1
CASSSSRQGNEKLFF
TGTGCCAGCAGTTCAAGCCGACAGGGGAATGAAAAACTGTTTTTC
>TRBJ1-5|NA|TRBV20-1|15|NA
CSARRETYGNQPQHF
TGCAGTGCTAGAAGGGAGACTTATGGCAATCAGCCCCAGCATTTT
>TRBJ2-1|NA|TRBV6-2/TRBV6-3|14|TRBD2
CASSTAGAYNEQFF
TGTGCCAGCAGTACGGCGGGGGCCTACAATGAGCAGTTCTTC
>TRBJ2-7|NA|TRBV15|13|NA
CATSSSLSYEQYF
TGTGCCACCAGCAGCTCTCTAAGTTACGAGCAGTACTTC
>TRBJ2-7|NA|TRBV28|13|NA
CASSFQGPHEQYF
TGTGCCAGCAGTTTCCAGGGACCCCACGAGCAGTACTTC
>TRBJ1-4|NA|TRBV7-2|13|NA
CASSLWASEKLFF
TGTGCCAGCAGCTTATGGGCAAGTGAAAAACTGTTTTTT
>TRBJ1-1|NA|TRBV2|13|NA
CASSEEGEAEAFF
TGTGCCAGCAGTGAAGAAGGGGAGGCTGAAGCTTTCTTT
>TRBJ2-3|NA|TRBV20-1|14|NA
CSATLGPITDTQYF
TGCAGTGCTACGCTGGGGCCCATCACAGATACGCAGTATTTT
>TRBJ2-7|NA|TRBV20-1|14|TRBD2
CSAKTAGGRYEQYF
TGCAGTGCAAAAACGGCGGGGGGACGATACGAGCAGTACTTC
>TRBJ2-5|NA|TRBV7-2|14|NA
CASSFSTTQETQYF
TGTGCCAGCAGCTTTAGTACAACCCAAGAGACCCAGTACTTC
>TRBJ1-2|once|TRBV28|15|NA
CASSLPSRPAYGYTF
TGTGCCAGCAGTTTGCCCTCGAGACCAGCCTATGGCTACACCTTC
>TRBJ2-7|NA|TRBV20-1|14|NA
CSARGARGSYEQYF
TGCAGTGCTAGAGGGGCTAGGGGAAGCTACGAGCAGTACTTC
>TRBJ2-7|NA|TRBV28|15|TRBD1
CASRTGRNSFYEQYF
TGTGCCAGCCGGACAGGGAGAAATAGTTTCTACGAGCAGTACTTC
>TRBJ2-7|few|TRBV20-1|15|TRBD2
CSAEGLAGSSYEQYF
TGCAGTGCTGAAGGACTAGCGGGGTCCTCCTACGAGCAGTACTTC
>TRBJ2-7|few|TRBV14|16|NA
CASSQDPRHSYYEQYF
TGTGCCAGCAGCCAAGATCCGCGACACAGTTACTACGAGCAGTACTTC
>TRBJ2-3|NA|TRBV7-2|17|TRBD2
CASSLQPLAGAQDTQYF
TGTGCCAGCAGCCTTCAGCCACTAGCGGGGGCCCAAGATACGCAGTATTTT
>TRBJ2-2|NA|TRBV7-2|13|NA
CASIHPGTGELFF
TGTGCCAGCATCCACCCGGGCACCGGGGAGCTGTTTTTT
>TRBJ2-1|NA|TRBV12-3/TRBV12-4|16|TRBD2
CASRPSGTSGYNEQFF
TGTGCCAGCAGGCCCTCCGGGACTAGCGGCTACAATGAGCAGTTCTTC